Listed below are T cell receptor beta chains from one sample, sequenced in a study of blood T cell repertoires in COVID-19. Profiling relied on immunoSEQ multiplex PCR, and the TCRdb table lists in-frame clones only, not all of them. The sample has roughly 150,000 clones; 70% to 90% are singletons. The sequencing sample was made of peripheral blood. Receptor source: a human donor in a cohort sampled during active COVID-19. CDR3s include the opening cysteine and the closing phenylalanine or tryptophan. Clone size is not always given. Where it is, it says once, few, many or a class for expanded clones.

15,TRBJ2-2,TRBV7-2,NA,CASSYTSADTGELFF
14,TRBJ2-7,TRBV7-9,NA,CASSSPGQVHEQYF
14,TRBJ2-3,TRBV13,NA,CASNRGGLPDTQYF
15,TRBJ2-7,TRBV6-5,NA,CASSLLEGSRYEQYF
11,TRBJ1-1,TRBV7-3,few,CASGGYTEAFF
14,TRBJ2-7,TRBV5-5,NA,CASSPAGSHYEQYF
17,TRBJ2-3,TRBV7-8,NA,CASSPAPAGGSTDTQYF
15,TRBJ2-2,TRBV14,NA,CASSQVSGNTGELFF
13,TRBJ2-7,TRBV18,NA,CASSSGGYDEQYF
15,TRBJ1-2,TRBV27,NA,CASTPGGQGAKGYTF
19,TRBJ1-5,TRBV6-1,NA,CASSGRRATGAGSNQPQHF
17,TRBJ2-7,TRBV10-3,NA,CAISEVGAGGSSYEQYF
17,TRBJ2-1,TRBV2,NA,CASSAPPGADAYNEQFF
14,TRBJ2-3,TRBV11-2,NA,CASSSGLAESPWYF
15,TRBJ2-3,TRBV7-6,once,CASSEGTVPLDTQYF
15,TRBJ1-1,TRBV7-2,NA,CASSRARTTSTEAFF
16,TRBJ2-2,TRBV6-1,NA,CASSGTIQVPTGELFF
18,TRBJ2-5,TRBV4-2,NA,CASSQEWGTSGVQETQYF
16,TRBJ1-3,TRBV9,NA,CASSVDRDRGGNTIYF
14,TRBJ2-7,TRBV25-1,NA,CASSARQGADEQYF
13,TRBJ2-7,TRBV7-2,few,CASSTGGTYEQYF
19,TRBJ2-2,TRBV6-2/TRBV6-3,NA,CASSSTSGLAGGPGGELFF
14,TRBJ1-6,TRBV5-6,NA,CASSLGQINSPLHF
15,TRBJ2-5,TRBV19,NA,CASSILGLGSETQYF
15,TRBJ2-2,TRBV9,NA,CASSATGAYTGELFF
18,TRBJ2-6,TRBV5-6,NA,CASSLIGGRHSGANVLTF
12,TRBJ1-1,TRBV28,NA,CATQDREAEAFF
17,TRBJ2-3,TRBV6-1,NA,CASREKASGGGADTQYF
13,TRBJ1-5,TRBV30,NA,CAWSVTRDQPQHF
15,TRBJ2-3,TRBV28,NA,CASSLVGPSTDTQYF
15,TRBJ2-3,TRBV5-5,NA,CASSLRLAGRDTQYF
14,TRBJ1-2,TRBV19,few,CASSDRAAGYGYTF
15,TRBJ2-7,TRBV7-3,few,CASSLLRAATYEQYF
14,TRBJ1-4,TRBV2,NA,CASKSGTGNEKLFF
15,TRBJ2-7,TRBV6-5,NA,CASKEGNGQSYEQYF
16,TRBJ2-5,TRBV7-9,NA,CASRNAAGTSWETQYF
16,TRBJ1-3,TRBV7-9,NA,CASSSDRAFSGNTIYF
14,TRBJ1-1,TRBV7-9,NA,CASSPRGSVWKAFF
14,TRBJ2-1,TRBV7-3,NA,CASSLAGGNNEQFF
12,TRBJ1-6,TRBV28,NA,CASSLPVAPLHF
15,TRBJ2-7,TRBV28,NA,CASSLLGTAIYEQYF
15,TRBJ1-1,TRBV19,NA,CASTLRGRLDTEAFF
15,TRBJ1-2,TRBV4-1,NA,CASSHGGQSSYGYTF
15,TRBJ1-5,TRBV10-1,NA,CASSGQGAGNQPQHF
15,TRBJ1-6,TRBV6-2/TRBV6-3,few,CASSYGGPYNSPLHF
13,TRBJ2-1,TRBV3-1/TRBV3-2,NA,CASSQPGFREQFF
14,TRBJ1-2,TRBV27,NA,CASSFGQGAYGYTF
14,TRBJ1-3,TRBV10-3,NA,CAISDRTGSNTIYF
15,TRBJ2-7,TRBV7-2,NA,CASSHPGLPSYEQYF